The rows below give T cell receptor beta chains drawn from one sample of a study of vaccination and CD4 T cells after COVID-19. TCRdb passed the PCR reads through MiXCR, listing each CDR3 protein once. The data hold some 19,000 distinct CDR3 sequences, with around two fifths observed a single time. Their recognized antigens are unknown. Input material: cultured CD4+ T cells from blood. These receptors were obtained from a human donor with COVID-19. Both conserved end residues are part of each CDR3. Fields, in order: clone size, V gene, CDR3 length, J gene, D gene, CDR3 DNA, CDR3 protein. A D gene is named only where the DNA matches it firmly. Clone sizes are given selectively: once, few, many, or a class where the clone is expanded.

clone size: .
V gene: TRBV6-2/TRBV6-3
CDR3 length: 14
J gene: TRBJ1-1
D gene: .
CDR3 DNA: TGTGCCAGCAGTTACGGGAAGGGGCGGACTGAAGCTTTCTTT
CDR3 protein: CASSYGKGRTEAFF

clone size: few
V gene: TRBV12-3/TRBV12-4
CDR3 length: 15
J gene: TRBJ2-5
D gene: .
CDR3 DNA: TGTGCCAGCAGTGCCTCCTGGGGGGCGGGGGAGACCCAGTACTTC
CDR3 protein: CASSASWGAGETQYF

clone size: .
V gene: TRBV6-5
CDR3 length: 14
J gene: TRBJ1-1
D gene: TRBD1
CDR3 DNA: TGTGCCAGCAGTTCGCAGGGGGCCAGCACTGAAGCTTTCTTT
CDR3 protein: CASSSQGASTEAFF

clone size: few
V gene: TRBV7-6
CDR3 length: 16
J gene: TRBJ2-2
D gene: .
CDR3 DNA: TGTGCCAGCAGCTCCCCCTACAGGGAGGACACCGGGGAGCTGTTTTTT
CDR3 protein: CASSSPYREDTGELFF

clone size: .
V gene: TRBV7-2
CDR3 length: 17
J gene: TRBJ1-5
D gene: TRBD1
CDR3 DNA: TGTGCCAGCAGCTTAGGGGGGGCAGGGGGCTTGAATCAGCCCCAGCATTTT
CDR3 protein: CASSLGGAGGLNQPQHF

clone size: few
V gene: TRBV10-3
CDR3 length: 17
J gene: TRBJ1-4
D gene: TRBD1
CDR3 DNA: TGTGCCATCAGTTCCCAACGAGCCGGGACAGTAGTTGAAAAACTGTTTTTT
CDR3 protein: CAISSQRAGTVVEKLFF

clone size: few
V gene: TRBV6-1
CDR3 length: 17
J gene: TRBJ1-1
D gene: TRBD1
CDR3 DNA: TGTGCCAGCAGTCAGCCCCCGTCCAGGGGGGGGAACACTGAAGCTTTCTTT
CDR3 protein: CASSQPPSRGGNTEAFF

clone size: .
V gene: TRBV7-8
CDR3 length: 14
J gene: TRBJ2-5
D gene: .
CDR3 DNA: TGTGCCAGCAGACCCGACCGGTCCGAGTATACCCAGTACTTC
CDR3 protein: CASRPDRSEYTQYF

clone size: .
V gene: TRBV7-9
CDR3 length: 18
J gene: TRBJ1-6
D gene: .
CDR3 DNA: TGTGCCAGCAGCGTCGAAAAAGATGGGAGCTCCTATAATTCACCCCTCCACTTT
CDR3 protein: CASSVEKDGSSYNSPLHF

clone size: few
V gene: TRBV20-1
CDR3 length: 14
J gene: TRBJ1-1
D gene: .
CDR3 DNA: TGCAGTGCTAGGAATCAAGCCGGGGTCTCTGAAGCTTTCTTT
CDR3 protein: CSARNQAGVSEAFF

clone size: .
V gene: TRBV19
CDR3 length: 15
J gene: TRBJ1-1
D gene: TRBD1
CDR3 DNA: TGTGCCAGTAGTATCCTGACAGGGTGGGGCACTGAAGCTTTCTTT
CDR3 protein: CASSILTGWGTEAFF

clone size: few
V gene: TRBV2
CDR3 length: 14
J gene: TRBJ2-7
D gene: TRBD2
CDR3 DNA: TGTGCCAGCAGAGCGGGGGCGGTCTCCTACGAGCAGTACTTC
CDR3 protein: CASRAGAVSYEQYF

clone size: few
V gene: TRBV20-1
CDR3 length: 14
J gene: TRBJ1-6
D gene: .
CDR3 DNA: TGCAGTGTTAGGGAGAAGGCCTATAATTCACCCCTCCACTTT
CDR3 protein: CSVREKAYNSPLHF

clone size: .
V gene: TRBV19
CDR3 length: 14
J gene: TRBJ2-1
D gene: TRBD2
CDR3 DNA: TGTGCCAGTAACGGACTAGCGGGGGTAAATGAGCAGTTCTTC
CDR3 protein: CASNGLAGVNEQFF

clone size: .
V gene: TRBV2
CDR3 length: 11
J gene: TRBJ2-7
D gene: .
CDR3 DNA: TGTGCCAGCAGTGGCCACTTGTCGACCCAATTC
CDR3 protein: CASSGHLSTQF

clone size: .
V gene: TRBV3-1
CDR3 length: 12
J gene: TRBJ1-3
D gene: .
CDR3 DNA: TGTGCCAGCGGGGCCTCTGGAAACACCATATATTTT
CDR3 protein: CASGASGNTIYF

clone size: .
V gene: TRBV5-1
CDR3 length: 16
J gene: TRBJ2-1
D gene: TRBD2
CDR3 DNA: TGCGCCAGCAGTGTATCCGGACTAGCGTATTACAATGAGCAGTTCTTC
CDR3 protein: CASSVSGLAYYNEQFF

clone size: .
V gene: TRBV7-2
CDR3 length: 13
J gene: TRBJ2-3
D gene: TRBD2
CDR3 DNA: TGTGCCAGCAGTAGTAGCGGGGGAGATACGCAGTATTTT
CDR3 protein: CASSSSGGDTQYF

clone size: .
V gene: TRBV12-3/TRBV12-4
CDR3 length: 15
J gene: TRBJ1-3
D gene: TRBD1
CDR3 DNA: TGTGCCAGCAGCCGCTCCGGGACAGGTCTAAACACCATATATTTT
CDR3 protein: CASSRSGTGLNTIYF

clone size: .
V gene: TRBV7-9
CDR3 length: 17
J gene: TRBJ1-5
D gene: TRBD1
CDR3 DNA: TGTGCCAGCAGCCTTTACCTAGACAGGGGTAGGGATCAGCCCCAGCATTTT
CDR3 protein: CASSLYLDRGRDQPQHF

clone size: .
V gene: TRBV20-1
CDR3 length: 16
J gene: TRBJ2-1
D gene: TRBD2
CDR3 DNA: TGCAGTGCTAGAGATATCGCCAGCGGGGGCTTTAATGAGCAGTTCTTC
CDR3 protein: CSARDIASGGFNEQFF

clone size: .
V gene: TRBV19
CDR3 length: 16
J gene: TRBJ2-7
D gene: .
CDR3 DNA: TGTGCCAGTAGTATTGGCGGGCGATCCCACTCCTACGAGCAGTACTTC
CDR3 protein: CASSIGGRSHSYEQYF

clone size: once
V gene: TRBV6-1
CDR3 length: 14
J gene: TRBJ2-7
D gene: .
CDR3 DNA: TGTGCCAGCAGTAACGCGGGTGGGTCCTACGAGCAGTACTTC
CDR3 protein: CASSNAGGSYEQYF

clone size: few
V gene: TRBV12-3/TRBV12-4
CDR3 length: 17
J gene: TRBJ2-6
D gene: .
CDR3 DNA: TGTGCCAGCAGTTTAGGGGACGGCTACTCTGGGGCCAACGTCCTGACTTTC
CDR3 protein: CASSLGDGYSGANVLTF

clone size: .
V gene: TRBV11-2
CDR3 length: 15
J gene: TRBJ2-2
D gene: .
CDR3 DNA: TGTGCCAGCAGCCGGGGGTTCCAAAACACCGGGGAGCTGTTTTTT
CDR3 protein: CASSRGFQNTGELFF

clone size: .
V gene: TRBV7-7
CDR3 length: 18
J gene: TRBJ2-1
D gene: TRBD1
CDR3 DNA: TGTGCTAGCAGCTCCCGTCTTCGCGGACAGGGCACCTACAATGAGCAGTTCTTC
CDR3 protein: CASSSRLRGQGTYNEQFF

clone size: .
V gene: TRBV7-8
CDR3 length: 13
J gene: TRBJ2-5
D gene: TRBD1
CDR3 DNA: TGTGCCAGCAGCTTAGACAGGGGCTGGACCCAGTACTTC
CDR3 protein: CASSLDRGWTQYF

clone size: .
V gene: TRBV28
CDR3 length: 14
J gene: TRBJ1-5
D gene: .
CDR3 DNA: TGTGCCAGCAGTTTGAGGGGGAATGCTCAGCCCCAGCATTTT
CDR3 protein: CASSLRGNAQPQHF

clone size: few
V gene: TRBV20-1
CDR3 length: 14
J gene: TRBJ2-5
D gene: .
CDR3 DNA: TGCAGTGCCCGCCCGGGACTCCCTAAAGAGACCCAGTACTTC
CDR3 protein: CSARPGLPKETQYF

clone size: few
V gene: TRBV7-2
CDR3 length: 15
J gene: TRBJ1-5
D gene: .
CDR3 DNA: TGTGCCAGCAGCTTAGTAGGGTCGGGGAATCAGCCCCAGCATTTT
CDR3 protein: CASSLVGSGNQPQHF

clone size: .
V gene: TRBV19
CDR3 length: 13
J gene: TRBJ2-2
D gene: TRBD2
CDR3 DNA: TGTGCCAGCCGGGGGGGCTCCACCGGGGAGCTGTTTTTT
CDR3 protein: CASRGGSTGELFF

clone size: .
V gene: TRBV2
CDR3 length: 14
J gene: TRBJ1-5
D gene: .
CDR3 DNA: TGTGCCAGCAGGGACGGGTTTAGCAATCAGCCCCAGCATTTT
CDR3 protein: CASRDGFSNQPQHF

clone size: .
V gene: TRBV11-2
CDR3 length: 17
J gene: TRBJ2-2
D gene: TRBD2
CDR3 DNA: TGTGCCAGCAGCTTAGGTCTGGCGGGGGGGCATGAAGGGGAGCTGTTTTTT
CDR3 protein: CASSLGLAGGHEGELFF

clone size: .
V gene: TRBV7-9
CDR3 length: 14
J gene: TRBJ2-7
D gene: TRBD1
CDR3 DNA: TGTGCCAGCAGCACTGGGACAGGGGGGAGGGAGCAGTACTTC
CDR3 protein: CASSTGTGGREQYF

clone size: .
V gene: TRBV19
CDR3 length: 14
J gene: TRBJ2-2
D gene: TRBD1
CDR3 DNA: TGTGCCAGTAGTAGACAGGGTGACACCGGGGAGCTGTTTTTT
CDR3 protein: CASSRQGDTGELFF

clone size: .
V gene: TRBV27
CDR3 length: 15
J gene: TRBJ2-5
D gene: TRBD1
CDR3 DNA: TGTGCCAGCAGATCCGGGACAGGGGTACAAGAGACCCAGTACTTC
CDR3 protein: CASRSGTGVQETQYF

clone size: .
V gene: TRBV2
CDR3 length: 16
J gene: TRBJ1-4
D gene: TRBD1
CDR3 DNA: TGTGCCAGCAGAAATAGGGCAGGGACAGTGAATGAAAAACTGTTTTTT
CDR3 protein: CASRNRAGTVNEKLFF

clone size: medium-sized
V gene: TRBV27
CDR3 length: 15
J gene: TRBJ1-5
D gene: .
CDR3 DNA: TGTGCCAGCCGCACTTCAGGCACTTCCAATCAGCCCCAGCATTTT
CDR3 protein: CASRTSGTSNQPQHF

clone size: .
V gene: TRBV20-1
CDR3 length: 16
J gene: TRBJ1-5
D gene: .
CDR3 DNA: TGCAGTGCTAGAGAGGAGGGACGAAGTATCAATCAGCCCCAGCATTTT
CDR3 protein: CSAREEGRSINQPQHF

clone size: .
V gene: TRBV6-1
CDR3 length: 16
J gene: TRBJ2-3
D gene: .
CDR3 DNA: TGTGCCAGCAGTCAACGACATAAGGGAGGACCAGATACGCAGTATTTT
CDR3 protein: CASSQRHKGGPDTQYF

clone size: .
V gene: TRBV12-3/TRBV12-4
CDR3 length: 14
J gene: TRBJ1-5
D gene: .
CDR3 DNA: TGTGCCAGCAGTTTTCTTGACGGTGGCCAGCCCCAGCATTTT
CDR3 protein: CASSFLDGGQPQHF

clone size: .
V gene: TRBV19
CDR3 length: 16
J gene: TRBJ2-6
D gene: TRBD2
CDR3 DNA: TGTGCCAGTAGTACTAGCGGGGGGGTCGAGGCCAACGTCCTGACTTTC
CDR3 protein: CASSTSGGVEANVLTF

clone size: few
V gene: TRBV12-3/TRBV12-4
CDR3 length: 15
J gene: TRBJ2-4
D gene: TRBD2
CDR3 DNA: TGTGCCAGCAGTCTAGCGGGAGGGGGCCAAAACATTCAGTACTTC
CDR3 protein: CASSLAGGGQNIQYF

clone size: .
V gene: TRBV29-1
CDR3 length: 13
J gene: TRBJ1-2
D gene: TRBD1
CDR3 DNA: TGCAGCGTTGTGGGCAGGGGGTTAGAAGGCTACACCTTC
CDR3 protein: CSVVGRGLEGYTF

clone size: .
V gene: TRBV2
CDR3 length: 15
J gene: TRBJ2-5
D gene: TRBD1
CDR3 DNA: TGTGCCAGCAGTGCACAGGGGGTGGACTCAGAGACCCAGTACTTC
CDR3 protein: CASSAQGVDSETQYF